The T cell receptor beta chain under discussion was sequenced for a study of post-analysis software for immune sequencing data. Study-wide results and limits: Samples sharing a preparation batch grouped tightly together when assessed by F measure. Controls showed significantly higher normalized Chao1 diversity than did multiple sclerosis patients. Higher frequency in patients than in controls was seen for roughly five TRBV segments, with TRBV5-6, TRBV5-1 and TRBV20-1 among them.

Each TCR beta cDNA library carried unique molecular identifiers. cDNA molecules numbering around 500,000 came from roughly 0.93 to 9.6 million T cells. TCRdb ran MiXCR on the PCR reads and lists one entry per CDR3 protein. The table lists roughly 600,000 distinct CDR3 sequences, around 44% of them singletons, with more than 1.5% in the top ten. This clonotype was seen more than once but under ten times. Its antigen is as yet unknown. Germline V gene sequence: CDR1 SGHVS, CDR2 FNYEAQ. Trimming cost V 3 bases and J 4 bases, with 9 bases left between them. This CDR3 contains 13 residues. The V and J genes are TRBV7-6 and TRBJ1-1, with D maybe TRBD1 (5 bases). Sequencing was performed on blood. The clonotype was recovered from a girl between 10 and 17 years old with multiple sclerosis. CDR3 residues: CASSFGGITEAFF. The CDR3 coding sequence is TGTGCCAGCAGCTTTGGGGGAATCACTGAAGCTTTCTTT. Together with reference TRBV7-6 and TRBJ1-1, the CDR3 gives the full variable domain: GAGVSQSPRYKVTKRGQDVALRCDPISGHVSLYWYRQALGQGPEFLTYFNYEAQQDKSGLPNDRFSAERPEGSISTLTIQRTEQRDSAMYRCASSFGGITEAFFGQGTRLTVV.